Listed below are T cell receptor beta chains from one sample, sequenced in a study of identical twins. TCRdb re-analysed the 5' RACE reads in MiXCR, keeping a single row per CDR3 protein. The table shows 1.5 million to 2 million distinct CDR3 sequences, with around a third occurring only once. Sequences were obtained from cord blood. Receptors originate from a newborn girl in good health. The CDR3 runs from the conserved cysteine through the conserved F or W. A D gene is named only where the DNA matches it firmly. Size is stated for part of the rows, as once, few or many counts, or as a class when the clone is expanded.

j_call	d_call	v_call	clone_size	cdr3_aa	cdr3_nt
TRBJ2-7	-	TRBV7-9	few	CASSLWMVSGYEQYF	TGTGCCAGCAGCTTATGGATGGTTAGCGGTTACGAGCAGTACTTC
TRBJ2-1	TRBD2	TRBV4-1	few	CASSQGFTSGDSYNEQFF	TGCGCCAGCAGCCAAGGGTTTACTAGCGGGGATTCCTACAATGAGCAGTTCTTC
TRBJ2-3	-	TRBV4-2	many	CASSRDGTRADTQYF	TGTGCCAGCAGCCGAGATGGGACTCGTGCGGATACGCAGTATTTT
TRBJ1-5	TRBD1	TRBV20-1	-	CSASRQGHQPQHF	TGCAGTGCTAGCAGACAGGGGCATCAGCCCCAGCATTTT
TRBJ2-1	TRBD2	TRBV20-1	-	CSARERGGTYNEQFF	TGCAGTGCTAGAGAGCGGGGGGGGACCTACAATGAGCAGTTCTTC
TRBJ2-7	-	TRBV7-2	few	CASSSSPLYEQYF	TGTGCCAGCAGCTCATCACCCCTCTACGAGCAGTACTTC
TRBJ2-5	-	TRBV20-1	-	CSARNVAGSMTQYF	TGCAGTGCTAGAAATGTGGCAGGGAGCATGACCCAGTACTTC
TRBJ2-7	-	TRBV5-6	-	CASSRRGSTYEQYF	TGTGCCAGCAGCCGCAGAGGGTCCACCTACGAGCAGTACTTC
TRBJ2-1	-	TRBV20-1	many	CSARDQLGSSYNEQFF	TGCAGTGCTAGAGATCAATTAGGGAGCTCCTACAATGAGCAGTTCTTC
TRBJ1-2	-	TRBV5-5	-	CASSFTAHGYTF	TGTGCCAGCAGCTTTACGGCACATGGCTACACCTTC
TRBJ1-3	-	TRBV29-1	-	CSVGRGGAGNTIYF	TGCAGCGTTGGGCGCGGGGGCGCTGGAAACACCATATATTTT
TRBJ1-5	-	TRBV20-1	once	CSARDSRKERVNQPQHF	TGCAGTGCTAGAGATTCCCGCAAGGAGAGAGTGAATCAGCCCCAGCATTTT
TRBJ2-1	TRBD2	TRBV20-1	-	CSAAGTSRHEQFF	TGCAGTGCCGCCGGGACTAGCAGGCATGAGCAGTTCTTC
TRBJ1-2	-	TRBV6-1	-	CASRTTAPYGYTF	TGTGCCAGCAGGACGACAGCTCCTTATGGCTACACCTTC
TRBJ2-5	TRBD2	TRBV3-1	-	CASSQEIAGETQYF	TGTGCCAGCAGCCAAGAGATAGCGGGAGAGACCCAGTACTTC
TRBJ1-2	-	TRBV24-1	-	CATSDLVRGSYTF	TGTGCCACCAGTGATTTGGTCCGGGGATCCTACACCTTC
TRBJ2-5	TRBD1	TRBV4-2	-	CASSQADREETRYF	TGTGCCAGCAGCCAAGCTGACAGGGAAGAGACCCGGTACTTC
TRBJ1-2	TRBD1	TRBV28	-	CASSGHRGENYGYTF	TGTGCCAGCAGTGGACACAGGGGAGAGAACTATGGCTACACCTTC
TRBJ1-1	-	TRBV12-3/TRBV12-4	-	CASSENTGAFF	TGTGCCAGCTCGGAGAACACTGGAGCTTTCTTT
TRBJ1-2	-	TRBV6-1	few	CASSEALSGPINYGYTF	TGTGCCAGCAGTGAAGCGCTCTCGGGACCGATTAACTATGGCTACACCTTC
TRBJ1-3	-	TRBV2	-	CASSEGTGSSGNTIYF	TGTGCCAGCAGTGAAGGAACAGGGAGCTCTGGAAACACCATATATTTT
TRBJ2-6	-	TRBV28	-	CASGRVSGANVLTF	TGTGCCAGCGGCAGGGTCTCTGGGGCCAACGTCCTGACTTTC
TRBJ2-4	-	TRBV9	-	CASSEGGPPKNIQYF	TGTGCCAGCAGCGAAGGGGGGCCCCCCAAAAACATTCAGTACTTC
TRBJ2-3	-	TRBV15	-	CATSRDGGASLHPQYF	TGTGCCACCAGCAGAGATGGAGGGGCTAGTCTACATCCGCAGTATTTT
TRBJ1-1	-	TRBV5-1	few	CASSLDGVYTEAFF	TGCGCCAGCAGCTTGGATGGGGTTTACACTGAAGCTTTCTTT
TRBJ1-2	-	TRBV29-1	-	CSVDDRINYGYTF	TGCAGCGTTGATGACCGCATTAACTATGGCTACACCTTC
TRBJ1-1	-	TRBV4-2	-	CASSQPFEGNAEAFF	TGTGCCAGCAGCCAACCCTTCGAGGGGAACGCTGAAGCTTTCTTT
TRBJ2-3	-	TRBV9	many	CASSGGLSSGYTQYF	TGTGCCAGCAGCGGGGGACTTTCTTCGGGGTATACGCAGTATTTT
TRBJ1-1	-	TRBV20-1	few	CSARDPARARDTEAFF	TGCAGTGCTAGAGATCCCGCGAGGGCTAGGGACACTGAAGCTTTCTTT
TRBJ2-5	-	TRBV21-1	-	CASSHGRPQETQYF	TGTGCCAGCAGCCACGGGAGGCCCCAAGAGACCCAGTACTTC
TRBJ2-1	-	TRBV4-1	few	CASSQVHGDEQFF	TGCGCCAGCAGCCAGGTACATGGGGATGAGCAGTTCTTC
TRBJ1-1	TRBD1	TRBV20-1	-	CSARGTGGARSEAFF	TGCAGTGCTAGAGGGACAGGGGGCGCGAGGTCTGAAGCTTTCTTT
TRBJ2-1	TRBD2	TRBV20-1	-	CSSRGGLAGRQFF	TGCAGTTCTAGGGGCGGACTAGCGGGAAGGCAGTTCTTC
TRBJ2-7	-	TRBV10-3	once	CAISDVTLYEQYF	TGTGCCATCAGTGATGTTACTCTCTACGAGCAGTACTTC
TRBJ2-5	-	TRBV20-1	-	CSARTARQETQYF	TGCAGTGCCAGGACGGCGCGACAAGAGACCCAGTACTTC
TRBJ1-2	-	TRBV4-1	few	CASSQVVLGGLIYGYTF	TGCGCCAGCAGCCAAGTGGTGCTGGGCGGATTAATCTATGGCTACACCTTC
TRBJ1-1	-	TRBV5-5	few	CASSSYREDTEAFF	TGTGCCAGCAGCTCCTACAGGGAAGACACTGAAGCTTTCTTT
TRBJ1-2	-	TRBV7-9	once	CASNSGTRRGYTF	TGTGCCAGCAACTCGGGTACTCGACGTGGCTACACCTTC
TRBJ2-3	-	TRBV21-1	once	CASSLLGTGGFADTQYF	TGTGCCAGCAGCCTACTCGGGACAGGGGGCTTCGCAGATACGCAGTATTTT
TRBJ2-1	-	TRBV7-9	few	CASSPFRQYHNEQFF	TGTGCCAGCAGCCCCTTCAGACAGTACCACAATGAGCAGTTCTTC
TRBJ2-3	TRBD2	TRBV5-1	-	CASSSTSGRAGDTQYF	TGCGCCAGCAGCTCCACTAGCGGGAGGGCCGGAGATACGCAGTATTTT
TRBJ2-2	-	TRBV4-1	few	CASSQVIRHGELFF	TGCGCCAGCAGCCAAGTAATACGGCACGGGGAGCTGTTTTTT